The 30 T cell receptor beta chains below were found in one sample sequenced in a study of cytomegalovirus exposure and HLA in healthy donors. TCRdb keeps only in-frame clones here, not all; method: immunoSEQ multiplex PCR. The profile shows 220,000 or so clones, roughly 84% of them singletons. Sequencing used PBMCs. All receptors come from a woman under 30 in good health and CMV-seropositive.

The CDR3 loop reads CASSLGGPEAFF. The CDR3 DNA is TGTGCCAGCAGCCTCGGGGGTCCTGAAGCTTTCTTT. The chain recombines TRBV6-6 with TRBJ1-1; possible D gene TRBD1, 5 bases. Germline V gives CDR1 MNHNY, CDR2 SVGAGI (reference sequence). The ends were cut back, 6 bases at V and 6 bases at J, with 11 bases in the middle. CDR3 length: 12 amino acids.

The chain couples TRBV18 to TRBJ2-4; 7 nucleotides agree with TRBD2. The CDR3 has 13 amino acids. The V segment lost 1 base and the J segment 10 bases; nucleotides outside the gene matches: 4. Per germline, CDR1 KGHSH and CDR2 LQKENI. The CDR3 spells CASSPQGEGIQYF. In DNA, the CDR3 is TGTGCCAGCTCACCACAAGGGGAGGGGATTCAGTACTTC.

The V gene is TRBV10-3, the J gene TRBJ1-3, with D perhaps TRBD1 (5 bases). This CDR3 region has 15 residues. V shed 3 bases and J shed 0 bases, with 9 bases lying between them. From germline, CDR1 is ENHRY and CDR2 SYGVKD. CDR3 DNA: TGTGCCATCAGTGAAGGGGTCCTCTCTGGAAACACCATATATTTT. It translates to CAISEGVLSGNTIYF.

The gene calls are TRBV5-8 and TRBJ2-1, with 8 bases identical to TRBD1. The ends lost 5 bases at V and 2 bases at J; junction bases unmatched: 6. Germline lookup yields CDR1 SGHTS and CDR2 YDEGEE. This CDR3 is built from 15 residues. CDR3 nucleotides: TGTGCCAGCAGGGAGGAGGGACAGGCCTACAATGAGCAGTTCTTC. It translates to CASREEGQAYNEQFF.

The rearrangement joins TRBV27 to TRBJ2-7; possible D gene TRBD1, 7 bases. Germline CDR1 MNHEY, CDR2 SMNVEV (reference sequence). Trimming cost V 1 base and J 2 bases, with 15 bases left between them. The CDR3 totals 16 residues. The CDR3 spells CASSLWAGQTTYEQYF. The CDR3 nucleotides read TGTGCCAGCAGTTTATGGGCGGGACAGACGACCTACGAGCAGTACTTC.

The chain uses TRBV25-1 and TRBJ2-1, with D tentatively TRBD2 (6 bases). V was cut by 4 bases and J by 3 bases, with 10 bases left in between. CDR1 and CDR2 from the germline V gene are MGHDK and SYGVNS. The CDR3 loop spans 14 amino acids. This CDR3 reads CASSGGTDYNEQFF. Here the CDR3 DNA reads TGTGCCAGCAGTGGCGGGACGGACTACAATGAGCAGTTCTTC.

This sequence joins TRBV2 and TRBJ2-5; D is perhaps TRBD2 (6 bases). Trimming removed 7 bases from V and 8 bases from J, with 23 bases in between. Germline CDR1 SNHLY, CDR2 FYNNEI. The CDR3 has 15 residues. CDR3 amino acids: CASTTSSGTPETQYF. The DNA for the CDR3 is TGTGCCAGCACCACCTCCTCCGGGACTCCTGAAACCCAGTACTTC. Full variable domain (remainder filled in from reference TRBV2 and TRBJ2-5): EPEVTQTPSHQVTQMGQEVILRCVPISNHLYFYWYRQILGQKVEFLVSFYNNEISEKSEIFDDQFSVERPDGSNFTLKIRSTKLEDSAMYFCASTTSSGTPETQYFGPGTRLLVL.

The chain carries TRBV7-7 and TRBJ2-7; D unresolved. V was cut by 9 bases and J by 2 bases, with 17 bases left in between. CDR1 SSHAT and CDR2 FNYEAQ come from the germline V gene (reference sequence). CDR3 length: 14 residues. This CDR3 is CASSPMGQPYEQYF. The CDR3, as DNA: TGTGCCAGTTCCCCGATGGGCCAGCCCTACGAGCAGTACTTC.

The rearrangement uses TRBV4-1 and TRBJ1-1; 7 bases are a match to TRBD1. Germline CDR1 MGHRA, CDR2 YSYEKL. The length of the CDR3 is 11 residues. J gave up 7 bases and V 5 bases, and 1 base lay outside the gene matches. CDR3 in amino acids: CASSWDSEAFF. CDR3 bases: TGCGCCAGCAGCTGGGACAGTGAAGCTTTCTTT.

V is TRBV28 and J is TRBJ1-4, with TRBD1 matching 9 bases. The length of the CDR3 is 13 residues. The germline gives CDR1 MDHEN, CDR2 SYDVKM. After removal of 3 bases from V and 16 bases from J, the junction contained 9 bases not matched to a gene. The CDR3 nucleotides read TGTGCCAGCAGTTTGCTAGGGGACAGGGACCCGTTTTTT. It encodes CASSLLGDRDPFF.

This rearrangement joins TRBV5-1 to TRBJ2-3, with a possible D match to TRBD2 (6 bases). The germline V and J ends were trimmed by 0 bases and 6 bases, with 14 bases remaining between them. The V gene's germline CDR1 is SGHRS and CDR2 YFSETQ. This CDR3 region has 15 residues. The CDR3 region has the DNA TGCGCCAGCAGCTTGGCGGGAGTTAACGACGATACGCAGTATTTT. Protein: CASSLAGVNDDTQYF.

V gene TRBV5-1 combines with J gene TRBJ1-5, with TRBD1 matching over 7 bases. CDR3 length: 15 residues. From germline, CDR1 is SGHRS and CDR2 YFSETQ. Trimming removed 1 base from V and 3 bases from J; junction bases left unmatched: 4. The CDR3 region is CASSLSDRLNQPQHF. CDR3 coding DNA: TGCGCCAGCAGCTTGTCGGACAGGCTCAATCAGCCCCAGCATTTT.

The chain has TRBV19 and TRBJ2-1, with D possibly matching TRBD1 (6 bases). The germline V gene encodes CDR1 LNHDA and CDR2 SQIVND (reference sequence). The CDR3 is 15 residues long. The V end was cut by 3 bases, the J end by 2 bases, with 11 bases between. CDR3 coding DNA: TGTGCCAGTAGTATGGGTCAGGGGCCCTACAATGAGCAGTTCTTC. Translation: CASSMGQGPYNEQFF.

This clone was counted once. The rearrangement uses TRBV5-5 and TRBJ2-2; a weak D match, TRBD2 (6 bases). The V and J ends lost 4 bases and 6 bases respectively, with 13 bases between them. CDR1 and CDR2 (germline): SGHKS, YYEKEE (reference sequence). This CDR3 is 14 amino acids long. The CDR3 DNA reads TGTGCCAGCAGCATCGGGTGGGGGGCCGGGGAGCTGTTTTTT. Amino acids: CASSIGWGAGELFF.

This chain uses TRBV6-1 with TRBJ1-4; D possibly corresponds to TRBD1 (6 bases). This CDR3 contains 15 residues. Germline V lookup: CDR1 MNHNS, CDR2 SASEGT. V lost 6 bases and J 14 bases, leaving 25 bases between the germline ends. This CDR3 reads CASSALGQLEWRLFF. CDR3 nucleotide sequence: TGTGCCAGCAGCGCCTTAGGACAGTTGGAATGGCGGCTGTTTTTT.

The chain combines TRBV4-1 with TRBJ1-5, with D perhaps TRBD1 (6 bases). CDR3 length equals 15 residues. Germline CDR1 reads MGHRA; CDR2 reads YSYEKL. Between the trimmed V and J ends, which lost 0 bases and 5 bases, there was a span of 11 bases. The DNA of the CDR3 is TGCGCCAGCAGCCAAGAAATAACAGGGTATCAGCCCCAGCATTTT. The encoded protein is CASSQEITGYQPQHF.

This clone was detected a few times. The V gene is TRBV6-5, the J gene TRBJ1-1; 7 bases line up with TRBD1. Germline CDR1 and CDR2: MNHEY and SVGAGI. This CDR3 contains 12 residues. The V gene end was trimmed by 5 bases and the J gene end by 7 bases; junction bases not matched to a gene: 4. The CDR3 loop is CASSGGQVEAFF. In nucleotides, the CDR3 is TGTGCCAGCAGTGGTGGACAGGTTGAAGCTTTCTTT.

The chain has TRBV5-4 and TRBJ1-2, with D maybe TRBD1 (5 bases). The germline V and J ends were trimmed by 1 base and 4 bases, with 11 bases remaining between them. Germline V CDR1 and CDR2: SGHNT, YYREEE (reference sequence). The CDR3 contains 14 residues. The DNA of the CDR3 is TGTGCCAGCAGCTTGAGACAGCTCTCCTATGGCTACACCTTC. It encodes CASSLRQLSYGYTF.

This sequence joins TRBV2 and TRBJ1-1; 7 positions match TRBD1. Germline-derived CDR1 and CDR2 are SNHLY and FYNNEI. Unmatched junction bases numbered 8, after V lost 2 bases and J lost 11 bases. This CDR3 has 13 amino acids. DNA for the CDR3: TGTGCCAGCAGTGAACTGGAGGCAGGGGGGGCTTTCTTT. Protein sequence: CASSELEAGGAFF.

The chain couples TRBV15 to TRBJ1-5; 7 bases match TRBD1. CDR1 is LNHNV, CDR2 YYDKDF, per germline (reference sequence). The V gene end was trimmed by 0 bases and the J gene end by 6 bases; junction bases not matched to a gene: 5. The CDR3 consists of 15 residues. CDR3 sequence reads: CATSRDGTGVQPQHF. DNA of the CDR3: TGTGCCACCAGCAGAGATGGCACAGGGGTTCAGCCCCAGCATTTT.

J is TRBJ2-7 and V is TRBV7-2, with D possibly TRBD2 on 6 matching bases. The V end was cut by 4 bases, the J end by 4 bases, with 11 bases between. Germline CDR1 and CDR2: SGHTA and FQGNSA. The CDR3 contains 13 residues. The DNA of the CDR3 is TGTGCCAGCAGCTCAAGGGCGGGGTACGAGCAGTACTTC. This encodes CASSSRAGYEQYF.

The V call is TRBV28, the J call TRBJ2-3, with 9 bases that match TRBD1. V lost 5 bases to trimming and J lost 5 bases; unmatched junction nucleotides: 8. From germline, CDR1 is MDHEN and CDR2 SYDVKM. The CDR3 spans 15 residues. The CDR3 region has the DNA TGTGCCAGCAGTCGTGACAGGGGGTTCGGAGATACGCAGTATTTT. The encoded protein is CASSRDRGFGDTQYF.

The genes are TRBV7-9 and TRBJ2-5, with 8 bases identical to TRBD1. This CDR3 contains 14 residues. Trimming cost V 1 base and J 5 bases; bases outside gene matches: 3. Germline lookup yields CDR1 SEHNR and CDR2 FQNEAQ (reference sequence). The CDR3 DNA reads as TGTGCCAGCAGCTTAGGGCAGGGGGCGGAGACCCAGTACTTC. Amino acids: CASSLGQGAETQYF.

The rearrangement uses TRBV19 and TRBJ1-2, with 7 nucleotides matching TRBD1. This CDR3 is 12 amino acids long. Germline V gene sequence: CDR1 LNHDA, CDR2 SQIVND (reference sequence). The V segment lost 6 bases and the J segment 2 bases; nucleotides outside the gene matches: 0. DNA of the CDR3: TGTGCCAGTAGGACAGGGAACTATGGCTACACCTTC. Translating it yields CASRTGNYGYTF.

CDR3 sequence (DNA): TGCGCCAGCAGCCAAGATGTGAGACCGGGGTTAACTAATGAAAAACTGTTTTTT. Residues: CASSQDVRPGLTNEKLFF. The V gene is TRBV4-1, the J gene TRBJ1-4; no definite D call. The length of the CDR3 is 18 residues. Germline CDR1 reads MGHRA; CDR2 reads YSYEKL. V lost 0 bases and J 1 base, leaving 15 bases between the germline ends.

CDR3 sequence reads: CASSQSSTDYEQYF. CDR3 coding DNA: TGTGCCAGCAGCCAATCTTCCACAGACTACGAGCAGTACTTC. The chain joins TRBV11-2 to TRBJ2-7; D unclear. Trimming removed 5 bases at V and 3 bases at J, with 14 bases between. CDR1 is SGHAT, CDR2 FQNNGV, per germline. The CDR3 is 14 amino acids.

CDR3 residues: CASSLDRGQETQYF. CDR3 DNA: TGCGCCAGCAGCCTAGATAGGGGGCAAGAGACCCAGTACTTC. J is TRBJ2-5 and V is TRBV4-1; possibly TRBD1 for D (6 bases). CDR1 and CDR2 (germline): MGHRA, YSYEKL. The CDR3 spans 14 residues. V shed 4 bases and J shed 2 bases, with 11 bases lying between them.

The CDR3 spells CASSQGFRDRNQPQHF. Here the CDR3 DNA reads TGCGCCAGCAGCCAAGGCTTCCGGGACAGAAATCAGCCCCAGCATTTT. J is TRBJ1-5 and V is TRBV4-1, with 7 bases identical to TRBD1. The CDR3 runs 16 residues. In germline, CDR1 is MGHRA, CDR2 YSYEKL. Unmatched junction bases numbered 7, after V lost 1 base and J lost 4 bases.

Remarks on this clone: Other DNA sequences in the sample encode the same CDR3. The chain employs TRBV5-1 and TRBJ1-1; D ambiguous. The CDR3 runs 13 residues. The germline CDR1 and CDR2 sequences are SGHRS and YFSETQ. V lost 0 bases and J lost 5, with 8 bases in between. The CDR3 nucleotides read TGCGCCAGCAGCTTGGCCCCGGGTACTGAAGCTTTCTTT. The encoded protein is CASSLAPGTEAFF.

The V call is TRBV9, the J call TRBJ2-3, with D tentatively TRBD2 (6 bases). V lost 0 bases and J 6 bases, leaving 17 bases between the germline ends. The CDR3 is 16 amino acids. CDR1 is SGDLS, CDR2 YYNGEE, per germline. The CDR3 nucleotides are TGTGCCAGCAGCGTAGCTATACTAGCTGGGGAGGATACGCAGTATTTT. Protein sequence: CASSVAILAGEDTQYF.